This T cell receptor (beta chain) stems from a study of control samples from healthy donors and cancer patients (dated by TCRdb to the early 2020s). For this clone: Which antigen it targets is not known. No per-base quality is available; no much larger clone lies one base away.

The cysteine opens and the phenylalanine closes a CDR3 of 14 amino acids. Only CDR3 DNA is held: 42 bases, read in frame from base 1. CDR1 MDHEN and CDR2 SYDVKM were looked up in the germline V gene. V is cut by 2 bases and J by 7 bases, and the space between the germline ends is 9 bases. Library creation used the immunoSEQ multiplex PCR assay. TCRdb mirrors the immuneACCESS table, restricted to in-frame sequences. Some clones are absent from its copies; in checked studies, under half trace to an unresolved V gene, and the reason for the others is unknown. The sample table shows about 270,000 clones, and roughly 80% are seen once. The top ten constitute 13% of the sample.

The chain is made from TRBV28 and TRBJ1-6, with TRBD1 perhaps the D gene, on 5 matching bases. This clonotype was obtained from a woman aged 55 to 70 with lung cancer. Sequenced material: PBMCs. The CDR3 is CASSLGTGNSPLHF. The DNA is TGTGCCAGCAGTTTAGGGACTGGAAATTCACCCCTCCACTTT.